These 7 T cell receptor beta chains were all obtained from the same sample, sequenced in a study of metastatic and nonmetastatic thyroid tumors. Every patient underwent thyroid surgery untreated. TCRdb redid the clone calls on the PCR reads using MiXCR. The data contain roughly 24,000 clones, over 20% of them singletons. Sequencing input: blood. The receptors originated from a male donor with papillary thyroid cancer or a benign thyroid nodule (not recorded which). Some clones in this sample may be carry-over from other donors' samples.

This clone has a count of ten or more. The chain uses TRBV7-8 and TRBJ2-2, with TRBD1 as a possible D gene (5 bases). The CDR3 covers 16 residues. V was cut by 6 bases and J by 3 bases, with 17 bases left in between. The germline gives CDR1 SGHVS, CDR2 FQNEAQ. CDR3 DNA: TGTGCCAGCAGTCCAGGGATTTCAAGATACACCGGGGAGCTGTTTTTT. It specifies CASSPGISRYTGELFF.

This chain joins TRBV2 and TRBJ2-3; 12 bases are shared with TRBD2. V gave up 1 base and J gave up 0 bases; unmatched junction bases: 11. Germline V gene sequence: CDR1 SNHLY, CDR2 FYNNEI. The CDR3 contains 20 residues. The CDR3 sequence is CASSEVGRASGRVSTDTQYF. Here the CDR3 DNA reads TGTGCCAGCAGTGAAGTGGGTAGGGCTAGCGGGAGGGTTAGCACAGATACGCAGTATTTT. Filled out from reference TRBV2 and TRBJ2-3, the complete variable domain reads EPEVTQTPSHQVTQMGQEVILRCVPISNHLYFYWYRQILGQKVEFLVSFYNNEISEKSEIFDDQFSVERPDGSNFTLKIRSTKLEDSAMYFCASSEVGRASGRVSTDTQYFGPGTRLTVL.

There are many counts of this clone. The same CDR3 can be traced to other DNA sequences in this sample. This rearrangement joins TRBV2 to TRBJ1-4, with 7 bases aligning to TRBD1. The germline V gene has CDR1 SNHLY and CDR2 FYNNEI. Unmatched junction bases numbered 16, after V lost 4 bases and J lost 5 bases. CDR3 length: 18 amino acids. CDR3 in amino acids: CASSVQGIWGRNNEKLFF. For the CDR3, the DNA is TGTGCCAGCAGTGTACAGGGGATATGGGGGCGGAACAATGAAAAACTGTTTTTT.

This clone was observed many times. The V and J genes are TRBV2 and TRBJ1-2; 7 bases map to TRBD1. CDR3 size: 13 residues. V was clipped by 6 bases and J by 4 bases; unmatched bases: 5. CDR1 is SNHLY, CDR2 FYNNEI, per germline. The CDR3 loop reads CASRRDSSYGYTF. The CDR3 coding sequence is TGTGCCAGCAGGAGGGACAGCTCCTATGGCTACACCTTC.

Judged by abundance, this clone is medium-sized. V is TRBV19 and J is TRBJ1-2; TRBD1 matches at 7 bases. Germline V gene data show CDR1 as LNHDA and CDR2 as SQIVND (reference sequence). This CDR3 spans 15 amino acids. V was pared by 1 base and J by 4 bases, with 6 bases of the junction left unmatched. The CDR3: CASSIVRRQGYGYTF. DNA for the CDR3: TGTGCCAGTAGTATAGTAAGGCGACAGGGCTATGGCTACACCTTC.

This clone was detected ten times or more. V gene TRBV5-5 combines with J gene TRBJ1-1; D is unclear. From germline, CDR1 is SGHKS and CDR2 YYEKEE (reference sequence). The V gene lost 1 base and the J gene lost 1 base, with 8 bases spanning the gap. The CDR3 loop spans 14 amino acids. The CDR3 protein is CASSLKPQNTEAFF. Written as DNA, the CDR3 is TGTGCCAGCAGCTTGAAACCACAGAACACTGAAGCTTTCTTT.

The chain has TRBV30 and TRBJ1-5; a possible D gene is TRBD1 (6 bases). This CDR3 contains 13 residues. Germline lookup yields CDR1 GTSNPN and CDR2 SVGIG (reference sequence). Trimming cost V 0 bases and J 6 bases, with 9 bases left between them. The CDR3, as DNA: TGTGCCTGGAGTGTACAGGGTTTTCAGCCCCAGCATTTT. Amino acid sequence: CAWSVQGFQPQHF.